Reported below is one T cell receptor beta chain. This sample stems from a study of blood T cell repertoires in COVID-19. About the study: Samples representing acute and convalescent COVID-19 were sourced from the United States, Italy and Spain. The cDNA or gDNA used as material had been derived from T cells, B-cell-depleted T cells, or PBMCs.

Per the germline V gene, CDR1 is SGHTS and CDR2 is YDEGEE. This CDR3 has 13 amino acids. V lost 6 bases, J lost 2 bases, and 12 bases lay in between. In the authors' workflow: The authors estimated nucleated cell counts from reference gene primer amplification. Data came from immunoSEQ multiplex PCR; TCRdb stores just in-frame clones and leaves some out. The V and J calls and clone size were taken over from that table, and D and trimming were inferred from the DNA. This sample has 130,000 to 150,000 clones, with more than 75% found just once. Input material: peripheral blood. This clonotype was sampled from a man between 60 and 70 years old with active or convalescent COVID-19. The J gene is TRBJ2-7, the V gene TRBV5-8; tentatively, D is TRBD1 (6 bases). In nucleotides, the CDR3 is TGTGCCAGCACCTATACAGGGACCTACGAGCAGTACTTC. It yields the protein CASTYTGTYEQYF.